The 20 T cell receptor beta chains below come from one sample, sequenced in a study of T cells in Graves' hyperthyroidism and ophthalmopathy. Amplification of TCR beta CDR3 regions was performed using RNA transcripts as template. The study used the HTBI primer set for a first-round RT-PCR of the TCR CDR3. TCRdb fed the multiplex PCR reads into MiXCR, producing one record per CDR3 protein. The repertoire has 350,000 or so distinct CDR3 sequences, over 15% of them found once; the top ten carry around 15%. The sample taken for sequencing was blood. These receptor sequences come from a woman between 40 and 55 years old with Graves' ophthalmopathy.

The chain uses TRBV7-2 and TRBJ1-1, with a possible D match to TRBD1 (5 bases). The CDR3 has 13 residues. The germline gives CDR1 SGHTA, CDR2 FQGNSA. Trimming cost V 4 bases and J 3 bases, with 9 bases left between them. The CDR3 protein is CASSSRQHTEAFF. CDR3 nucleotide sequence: TGTGCCAGCAGCTCCAGACAGCACACTGAAGCTTTCTTT.

The CDR3: CASSQDLVGSGNTIYF. The CDR3 DNA is TGCGCCAGCAGCCAAGATCTTGTGGGCTCTGGAAACACCATATATTTT. The chain combines TRBV4-3 with TRBJ1-3, with D unclear. CDR1 is LGHNA, CDR2 YSLEER, per germline. Trimming removed 0 bases from V and 0 bases from J, with 9 bases in between. The CDR3 length is 16 residues.

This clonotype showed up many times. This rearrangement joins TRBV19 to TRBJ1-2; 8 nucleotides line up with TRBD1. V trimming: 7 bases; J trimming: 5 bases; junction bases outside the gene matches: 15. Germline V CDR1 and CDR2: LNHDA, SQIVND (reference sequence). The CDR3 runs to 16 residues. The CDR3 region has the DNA TGTGCCAGTACCGAAGACAGGGGTCCGACGCCATATGGCTACACCTTC. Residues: CASTEDRGPTPYGYTF.

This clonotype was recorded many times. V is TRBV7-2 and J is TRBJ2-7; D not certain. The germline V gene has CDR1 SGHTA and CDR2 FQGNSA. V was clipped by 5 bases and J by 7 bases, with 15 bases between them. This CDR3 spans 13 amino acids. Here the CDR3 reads CASSPGVTREQYF. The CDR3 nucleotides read TGTGCCAGCAGCCCCGGAGTGACGCGGGAGCAGTACTTC.

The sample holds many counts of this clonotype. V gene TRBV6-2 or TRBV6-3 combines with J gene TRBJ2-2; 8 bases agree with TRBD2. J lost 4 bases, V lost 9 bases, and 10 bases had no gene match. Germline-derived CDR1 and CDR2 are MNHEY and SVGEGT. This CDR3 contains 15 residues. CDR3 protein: CASRGTRAGTGELFF. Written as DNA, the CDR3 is TGTGCCAGTAGAGGGACTAGAGCGGGCACCGGGGAGCTGTTTTTT.

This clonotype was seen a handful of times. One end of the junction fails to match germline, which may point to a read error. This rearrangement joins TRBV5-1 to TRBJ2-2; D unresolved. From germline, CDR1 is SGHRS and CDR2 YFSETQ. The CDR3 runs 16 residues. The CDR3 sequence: CAGSPSTTTNTGELFF. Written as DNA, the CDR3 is TGCGCCGGCAGCCCGTCGACAACCACGAACACCGGGGAGCTGTTTTTT.

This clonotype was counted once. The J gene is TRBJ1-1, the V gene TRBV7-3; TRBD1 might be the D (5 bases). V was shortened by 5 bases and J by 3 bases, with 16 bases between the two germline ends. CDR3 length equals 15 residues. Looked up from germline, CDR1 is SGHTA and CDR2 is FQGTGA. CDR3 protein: CASSPAWGSDTEAFF. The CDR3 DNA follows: TGTGCCAGCAGCCCCGCTTGGGGCTCCGACACTGAAGCTTTCTTT.

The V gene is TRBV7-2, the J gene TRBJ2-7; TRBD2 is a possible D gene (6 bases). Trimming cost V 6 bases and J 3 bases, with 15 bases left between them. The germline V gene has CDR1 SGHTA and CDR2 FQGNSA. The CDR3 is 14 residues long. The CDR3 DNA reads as TGTGCCAGCAGGCCGGAGGGAGGCGGCTACGAGCAGTACTTC. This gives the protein CASRPEGGGYEQYF.

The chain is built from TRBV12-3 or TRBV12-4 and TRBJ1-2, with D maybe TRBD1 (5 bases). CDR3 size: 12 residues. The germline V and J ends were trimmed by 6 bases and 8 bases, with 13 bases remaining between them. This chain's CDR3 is CASRGDLGGYTF. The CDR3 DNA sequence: TGTGCCAGCAGGGGGGACTTGGGAGGCTACACCTTC.

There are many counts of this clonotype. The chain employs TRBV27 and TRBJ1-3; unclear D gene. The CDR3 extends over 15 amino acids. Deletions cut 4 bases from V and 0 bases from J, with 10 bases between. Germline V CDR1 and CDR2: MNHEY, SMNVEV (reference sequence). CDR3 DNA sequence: TGTGCCAGCAGTTCCTCGGGGTACTCTGGAAACACCATATATTTT. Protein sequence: CASSSSGYSGNTIYF.

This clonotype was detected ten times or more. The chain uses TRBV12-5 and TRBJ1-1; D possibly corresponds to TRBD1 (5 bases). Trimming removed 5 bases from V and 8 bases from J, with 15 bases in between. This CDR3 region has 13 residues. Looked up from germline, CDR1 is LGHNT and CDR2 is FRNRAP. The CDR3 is CASGRTGRDEAFF. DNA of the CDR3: TGTGCTAGTGGTCGGACGGGGAGGGACGAAGCTTTCTTT. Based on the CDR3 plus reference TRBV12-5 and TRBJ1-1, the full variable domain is DARVTQTPRHKVTEMGQEVTMRCQPILGHNTVFWYRQTMMQGLELLAYFRNRAPLDDSGMPKDRFSAEMPDATLATLKIQPSEPRDSAVYFCASGRTGRDEAFFGQGTRLTVV.

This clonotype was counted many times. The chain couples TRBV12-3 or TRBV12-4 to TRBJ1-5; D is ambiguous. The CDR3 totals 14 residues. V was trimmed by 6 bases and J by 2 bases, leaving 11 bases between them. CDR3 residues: CASRAQDGNQPQHF. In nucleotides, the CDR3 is TGTGCCAGCAGAGCCCAGGATGGCAATCAGCCCCAGCATTTT.

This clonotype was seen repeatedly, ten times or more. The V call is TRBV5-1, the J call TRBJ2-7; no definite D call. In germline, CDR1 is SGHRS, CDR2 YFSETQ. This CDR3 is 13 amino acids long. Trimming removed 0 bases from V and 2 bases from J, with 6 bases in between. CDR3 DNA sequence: TGCGCCAGCAGCTTGGAGACCACCTACGAGCAGTACTTC. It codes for CASSLETTYEQYF. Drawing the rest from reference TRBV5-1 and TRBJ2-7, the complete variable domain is KAGVTQTPRYLIKTRGQQVTLSCSPISGHRSVSWYQQTPGQGLQFLFEYFSETQRNKGNFPGRFSGRQFSNSRSEMNVSTLELGDSALYLCASSLETTYEQYFGPGTRLTVT.

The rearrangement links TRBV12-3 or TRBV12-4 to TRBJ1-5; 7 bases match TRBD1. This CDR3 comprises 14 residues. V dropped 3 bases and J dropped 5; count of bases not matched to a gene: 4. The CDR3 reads CASSFRTGDQPQHF. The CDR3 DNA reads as TGTGCCAGCAGTTTTCGGACAGGAGATCAGCCCCAGCATTTT.

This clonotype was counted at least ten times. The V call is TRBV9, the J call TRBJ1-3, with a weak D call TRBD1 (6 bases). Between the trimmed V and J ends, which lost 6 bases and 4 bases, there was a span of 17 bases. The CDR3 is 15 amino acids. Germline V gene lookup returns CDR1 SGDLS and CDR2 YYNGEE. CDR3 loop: CASTAGGAPGNTIYF. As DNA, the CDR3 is TGTGCCAGCACGGCTGGGGGCGCACCCGGAAACACCATATATTTT.

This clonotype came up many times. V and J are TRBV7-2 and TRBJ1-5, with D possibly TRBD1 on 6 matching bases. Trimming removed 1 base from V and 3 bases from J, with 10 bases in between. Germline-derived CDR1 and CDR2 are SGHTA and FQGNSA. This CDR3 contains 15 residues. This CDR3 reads CASSLGSGVNQPQHF. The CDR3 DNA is TGTGCCAGCAGCTTAGGGTCAGGGGTCAATCAGCCCCAGCATTTT.

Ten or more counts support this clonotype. The CDR3 loop reads CASSFNPTGAETQYF. Here the CDR3 DNA reads TGTGCCAGCAGTTTTAATCCCACAGGGGCAGAGACCCAGTACTTC. V and J are TRBV12-3 or TRBV12-4 and TRBJ2-5, with 7 bases that match TRBD1. V lost 3 bases to trimming and J lost 4 bases; unmatched junction nucleotides: 8. This CDR3 is built from 15 residues.

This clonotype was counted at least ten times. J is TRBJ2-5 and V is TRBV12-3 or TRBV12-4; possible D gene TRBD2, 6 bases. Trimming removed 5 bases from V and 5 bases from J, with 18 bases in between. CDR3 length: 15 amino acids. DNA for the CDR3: TGTGCCAGCAGTGGAGGAGGTCCGGCGGGGGAGACCCAGTACTTC. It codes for CASSGGGPAGETQYF.

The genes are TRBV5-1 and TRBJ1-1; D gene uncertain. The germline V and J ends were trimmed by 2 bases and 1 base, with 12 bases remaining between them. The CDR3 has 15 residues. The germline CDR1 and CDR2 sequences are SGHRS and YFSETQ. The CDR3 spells CASSFSGNRNTEAFF. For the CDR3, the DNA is TGCGCCAGCAGCTTTTCGGGGAATCGGAACACTGAAGCTTTCTTT.

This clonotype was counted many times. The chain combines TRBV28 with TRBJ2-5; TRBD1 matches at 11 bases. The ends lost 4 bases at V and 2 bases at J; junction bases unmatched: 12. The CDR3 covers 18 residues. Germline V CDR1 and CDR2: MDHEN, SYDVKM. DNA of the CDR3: TGTGCCAGCAGTTGGCGGGACAGGGGGAATTTTTGGCAAGAGACCCAGTACTTC. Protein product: CASSWRDRGNFWQETQYF. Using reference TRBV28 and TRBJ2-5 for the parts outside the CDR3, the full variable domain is DVKVTQSSRYLVKRTGEKVFLECVQDMDHENMFWYRQDPGLGLRLIYFSYDVKMKEKGDIPEGYSVSREKKERFSLILESASTNQTSMYLCASSWRDRGNFWQETQYFGPGTRLLVL.